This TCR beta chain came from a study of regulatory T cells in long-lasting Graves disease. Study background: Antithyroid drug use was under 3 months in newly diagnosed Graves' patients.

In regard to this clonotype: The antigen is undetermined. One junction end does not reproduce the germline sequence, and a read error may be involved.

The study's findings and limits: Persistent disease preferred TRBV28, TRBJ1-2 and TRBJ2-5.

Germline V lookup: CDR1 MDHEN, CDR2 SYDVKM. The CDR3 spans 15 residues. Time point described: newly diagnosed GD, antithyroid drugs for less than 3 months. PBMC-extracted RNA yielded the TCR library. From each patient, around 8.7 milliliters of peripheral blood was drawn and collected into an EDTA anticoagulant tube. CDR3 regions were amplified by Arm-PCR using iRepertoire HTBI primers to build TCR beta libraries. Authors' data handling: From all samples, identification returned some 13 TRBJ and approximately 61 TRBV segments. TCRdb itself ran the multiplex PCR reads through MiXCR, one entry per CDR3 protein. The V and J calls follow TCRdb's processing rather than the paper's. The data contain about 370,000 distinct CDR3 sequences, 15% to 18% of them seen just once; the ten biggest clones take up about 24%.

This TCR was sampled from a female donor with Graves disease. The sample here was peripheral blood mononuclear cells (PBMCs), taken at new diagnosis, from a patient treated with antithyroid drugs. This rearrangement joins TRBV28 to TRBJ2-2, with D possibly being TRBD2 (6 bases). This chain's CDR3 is CASSLATGSSGGLFF. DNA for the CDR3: TGTGCCAGCAGTTTGGCGACTGGATCCTCCGGGGGGCTGTTTTTT.